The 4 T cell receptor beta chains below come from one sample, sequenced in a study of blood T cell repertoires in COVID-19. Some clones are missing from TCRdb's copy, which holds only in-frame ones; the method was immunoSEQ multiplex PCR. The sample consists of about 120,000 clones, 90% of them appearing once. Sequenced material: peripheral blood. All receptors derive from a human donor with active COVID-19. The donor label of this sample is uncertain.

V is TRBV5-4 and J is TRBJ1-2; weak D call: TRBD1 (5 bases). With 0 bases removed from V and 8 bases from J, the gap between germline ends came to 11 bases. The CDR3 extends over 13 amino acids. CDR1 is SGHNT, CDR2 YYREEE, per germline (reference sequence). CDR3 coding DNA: TGTGCCAGCAGCTTGGCGAAGGGGCAGGGCTACACCTTC. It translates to CASSLAKGQGYTF.

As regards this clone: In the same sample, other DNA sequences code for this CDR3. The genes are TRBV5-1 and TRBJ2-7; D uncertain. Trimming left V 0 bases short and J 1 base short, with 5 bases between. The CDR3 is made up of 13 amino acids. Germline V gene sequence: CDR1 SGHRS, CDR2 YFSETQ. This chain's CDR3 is CASSLAGSYEQYF. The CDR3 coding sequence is TGCGCCAGCAGCTTGGCAGGTTCCTACGAGCAGTACTTC. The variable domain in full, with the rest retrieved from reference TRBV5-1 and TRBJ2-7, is KAGVTQTPRYLIKTRGQQVTLSCSPISGHRSVSWYQQTPGQGLQFLFEYFSETQRNKGNFPGRFSGRQFSNSRSEMNVSTLELGDSALYLCASSLAGSYEQYFGPGTRLTVT.

The CDR3 nucleotides are TGTGCCAGCAGCCCCCTTCCGGCAGGACAGGGGTTCGGAGGCTACACCATATATTTT. It yields the protein CASSPLPAGQGFGGYTIYF. V and J are TRBV9 and TRBJ1-3, with 9 nucleotides matching TRBD1. Trimming removed 4 bases from V and 8 bases from J; junction bases left unmatched: 22. CDR1 is SGDLS and CDR2 is YYNGEE in the germline V gene. The CDR3 has 19 amino acids.

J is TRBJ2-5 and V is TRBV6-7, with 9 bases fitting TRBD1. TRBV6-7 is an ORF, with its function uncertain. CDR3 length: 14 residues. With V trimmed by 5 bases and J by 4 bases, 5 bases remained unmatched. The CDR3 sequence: CASSVTGGVETQYF. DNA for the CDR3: TGTGCCAGCAGTGTAACAGGGGGCGTAGAGACCCAGTACTTC.